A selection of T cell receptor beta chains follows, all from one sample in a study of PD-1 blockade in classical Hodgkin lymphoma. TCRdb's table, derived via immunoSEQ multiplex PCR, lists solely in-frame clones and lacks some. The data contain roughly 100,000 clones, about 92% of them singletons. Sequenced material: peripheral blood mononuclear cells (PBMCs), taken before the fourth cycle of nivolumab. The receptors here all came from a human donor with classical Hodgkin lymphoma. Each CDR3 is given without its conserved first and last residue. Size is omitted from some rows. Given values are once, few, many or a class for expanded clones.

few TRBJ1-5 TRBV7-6 ASSLSDGGNQPQH
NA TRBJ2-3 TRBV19 ASIPRRGASSTDTQY
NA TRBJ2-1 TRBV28 ASSGRRSGGSYNEQF
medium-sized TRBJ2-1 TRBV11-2 ASSLDWTGNEQF
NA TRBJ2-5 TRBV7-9 ASSPLETQY
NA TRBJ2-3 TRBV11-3 ASSPTQGSDTQY
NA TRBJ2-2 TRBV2 ASSETGQPSGELF
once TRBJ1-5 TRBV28 ASILQGAPRGNQPQH
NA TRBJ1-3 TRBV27 ASRGPGNTIY
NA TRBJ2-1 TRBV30 AWGDNEQF
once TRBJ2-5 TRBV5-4 ASSAEGGLVKTQY
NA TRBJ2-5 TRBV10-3 AISEGRGETQY
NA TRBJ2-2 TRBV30 AWSVFMSSAISGELF
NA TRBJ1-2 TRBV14 ASSQDLSAGGYT
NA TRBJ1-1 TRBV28 ASKSGTANTEAF
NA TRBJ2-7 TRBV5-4 ASSLPLGGQY
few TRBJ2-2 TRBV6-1 ASREQGNTGELF
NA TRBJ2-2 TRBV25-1 ASTDRYTGELF
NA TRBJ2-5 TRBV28 ASSSSLSY
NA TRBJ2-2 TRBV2 ASNLLDGGDTGELF
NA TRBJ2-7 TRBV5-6 ASSPGTLTYEQY
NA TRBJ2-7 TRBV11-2 ASSFARETEQY
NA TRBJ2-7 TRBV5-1 ASSLRGREPTYEQY
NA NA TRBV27 ASSLSVGTGAYEQY
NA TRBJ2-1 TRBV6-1 ASSEPDRGLMDEQF
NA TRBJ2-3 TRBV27 ASSLSTFTDTQY
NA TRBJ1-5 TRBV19 ASSIHSQRSNQPQH
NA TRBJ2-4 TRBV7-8 ASSPGLAGIVLSKNIQY